The 30 T cell receptor beta chains below were found in one sample sequenced in a study of T cell repertoires in cytomegalovirus infection (dated by TCRdb to 2018 to 2020). In the paper's terms, the treatment or condition label means: in vitro stimulation with specific CMV peptide epitopes to enrich CMV-specific T cells. These reads were obtained on an Illumina HiSeq 1500. TCRdb cleaned the public reads at Q25 with fastp, built clones with MiXCR and kept in-frame beta chains. All rows with the same CDR3 protein become a single entry with the most common DNA and genes. In this sample the table shows tens of thousands of distinct CDR3 sequences, approximately 45% of which occur a single time. About 92% of the sample comes from the top ten. Their cognate antigens are unknown. The starting material was CD8+ T cells from cultured PBMCs, obtained from culture after CMV antigen stimulation. All receptors derive from a human donor in good health (CMV status not recorded). Some clones in this sample may be carry-over from other donors' samples.

The J gene is TRBJ2-6, the V gene TRBV7-6; D unclear. With 3 bases removed from V and 5 bases from J, the gap between germline ends came to 17 bases. The CDR3 runs 17 residues. Per germline, CDR1 SGHVS and CDR2 FNYEAQ. Here the CDR3 DNA reads TGTGCCAGCAGCTTCCTGAGCGATGAAGTGAGGGCCAACGTCCTGACTTTC. Residues: CASSFLSDEVRANVLTF. The variable domain in full, with the rest retrieved from reference TRBV7-6 and TRBJ2-6, is GAGVSQSPRYKVTKRGQDVALRCDPISGHVSLYWYRQALGQGPEFLTYFNYEAQQDKSGLPNDRFSAERPEGSISTLTIQRTEQRDSAMYRCASSFLSDEVRANVLTFGAGSRLTVL.

This clonotype occurred a few times. The chain recombines TRBV6-6 with TRBJ2-2; no reliable D call. V was trimmed by 0 bases and J by 6 bases, leaving 5 bases between them. CDR3 length: 13 amino acids. Germline V gene sequence: CDR1 MNHNY, CDR2 SVGAGI (reference sequence). CDR3 protein: CASSYSSPGELFF. CDR3 nucleotides: TGTGCCAGCAGTTACTCCAGTCCCGGGGAGCTGTTTTTT.

This chain links TRBV19 with TRBJ1-5; D is perhaps TRBD1 (5 bases). Germline V gene sequence: CDR1 LNHDA, CDR2 SQIVND (reference sequence). Between the trimmed V and J ends, which lost 4 bases and 1 base, there was a span of 11 bases. The CDR3 runs to 15 residues. CDR3 DNA: TGTGCCAGTAGTACCGGGACGTTCAGCAATCAGCCCCAGCATTTT. Translated: CASSTGTFSNQPQHF.

The rearrangement links TRBV27 to TRBJ2-3; D uncertain. The CDR3 length is 14 residues. Germline CDR1 and CDR2: MNHEY and SMNVEV (reference sequence). The germline V and J ends were trimmed by 5 bases and 2 bases, with 11 bases remaining between them. As DNA, the CDR3 is TGTGCCAGCAGTACAGACTTAGACACAGATACGCAGTATTTT. Translating it yields CASSTDLDTDTQYF.

The chain recombines TRBV24-1 with TRBJ1-2; D perhaps matches TRBD1 (6 bases). V shed 7 bases and J shed 0 bases, with 17 bases lying between them. This CDR3 contains 16 residues. CDR1 KGHDR and CDR2 SFDVKD come from the germline V gene. CDR3 protein: CATREIRGRSNYGYTF. CDR3 DNA: TGTGCCACCAGGGAAATCAGGGGACGCTCTAACTATGGCTACACCTTC.

The V and J genes are TRBV25-1 and TRBJ2-2; TRBD1 aligns across 7 bases. V trimming: 2 bases; J trimming: 5 bases; junction bases outside the gene matches: 5. The CDR3 runs to 15 residues. Germline V CDR1 and CDR2: MGHDK, SYGVNS. This CDR3 reads CASSEEQGRTGELFF. CDR3 bases: TGTGCCAGCAGTGAAGAACAGGGGCGGACCGGGGAGCTGTTTTTT.

The chain has TRBV7-9 and TRBJ1-2, with D possibly being TRBD1 (5 bases). The V gene's germline CDR1 is SEHNR and CDR2 FQNEAQ (reference sequence). V dropped 7 bases and J dropped 2 bases, with 17 bases sitting between them. CDR3 length: 15 residues. The CDR3 is CASTFSHGGNYGYTF. The DNA for the CDR3 is TGTGCCAGCACCTTCTCTCATGGGGGGAACTATGGCTACACCTTC.

The V gene is TRBV28, the J gene TRBJ2-1; 12 nucleotides line up with TRBD2. CDR1 and CDR2 from the germline V gene are MDHEN and SYDVKM. With 5 bases clipped from V and 0 bases from J, the junction kept 11 bases outside the gene matches. The CDR3 sequence is 19 residues long. In DNA, the CDR3 is TGTGCCAGCAGTACCAGGACTAGCGGGACGTCCAGCTCCTACAATGAGCAGTTCTTC. It codes for CASSTRTSGTSSSYNEQFF.

This clonotype came up a few times. This rearrangement joins TRBV7-8 to TRBJ1-1; no definite D call. V lost 3 bases and J lost 1, with 12 bases in between. Germline CDR1 is SGHVS and CDR2 is FQNEAQ. The CDR3 loop spans 15 amino acids. CDR3 in DNA: TGTGCCAGCAGCTTGGGCAGGACGGGGAACACTGAAGCTTTCTTT. Its translation is CASSLGRTGNTEAFF. Full variable domain (rest looked up from reference TRBV7-8 and TRBJ1-1): GAGVSQSPRYKVAKRGQDVALRCDPISGHVSLFWYQQALGQGPEFLTYFQNEAQLDKSGLPSDRFFAERPEGSVSTLKIQRTQQEDSAVYLCASSLGRTGNTEAFFGQGTRLTVV.

This chain uses TRBV9 with TRBJ2-3; perhaps TRBD2 as D (5 bases). Germline CDR1 and CDR2: SGDLS and YYNGEE. V lost 4 bases and J 2 bases, leaving 14 bases between the germline ends. This CDR3 is built from 15 residues. CDR3 coding DNA: TGTGCCAGCAGCTCCCGGGATACAGCCACAGATACGCAGTATTTT. It encodes CASSSRDTATDTQYF.

This chain uses TRBV19 with TRBJ1-2; 10 bases match TRBD1. V shed 4 bases, J shed 4 bases, and the junction held 9 bases outside the gene matches. The germline CDR1 and CDR2 sequences are LNHDA and SQIVND (reference sequence). The CDR3 is 16 residues long. In DNA form, the CDR3 reads TGTGCCAGTAGTAGGATACGGGACAGGGGTCCCTATGGCTACACCTTC. Protein: CASSRIRDRGPYGYTF.

The chain recombines TRBV15 with TRBJ2-4; 10 bases map to TRBD2. Looked up from germline, CDR1 is LNHNV and CDR2 is YYDKDF (reference sequence). The CDR3 is 18 amino acids. Trimming removed 5 bases from V and 1 base from J; junction bases left unmatched: 11. The CDR3 loop reads CATSGETGTSVAKNIQYF. The CDR3 DNA is TGTGCCACCAGCGGCGAGACGGGGACTAGCGTTGCCAAAAACATTCAGTACTTC.

The chain is built from TRBV28 and TRBJ1-4, with TRBD1 matching 9 bases. CDR1 MDHEN and CDR2 SYDVKM come from the germline V gene. V was clipped by 10 bases and J by 6 bases; unmatched bases: 6. This CDR3 spans 13 amino acids. CDR3 nucleotide sequence: TGTGCCACCAAGGGACAGGGCCATGAAAAACTGTTTTTT. Translating gives CATKGQGHEKLFF.

The genes are TRBV5-5 and TRBJ2-7; D is unresolved. In germline, CDR1 is SGHKS, CDR2 YYEKEE (reference sequence). Between the trimmed V and J ends, which lost 2 bases and 3 bases, there was a span of 6 bases. CDR3 length: 12 residues. The chain's CDR3 is CASSFDLYEQYF. CDR3 nucleotides: TGTGCCAGCAGCTTCGACCTCTACGAGCAGTACTTC.

Comment on this clonotype: This clone may be a read error of a much larger clone one base away. Since no conserved phenylalanine or tryptophan closes the CDR3, a read error is the likely cause. The chain has TRBV7-2 and TRBJ2-7; D may correspond to TRBD1 or TRBD2 (5 bases each). CDR1 and CDR2 from the germline V gene are SGHTA and FQGNSA. CDR3 size: 14 residues. The V end lost 3 bases, the J end lost 4 bases, and 13 bases lay between the germline ends. The CDR3 region has the DNA TGTGCCAGCAGCTTGTCCGGGACGGGTTACGAGCAGTACTAC. It specifies CASSLSGTGYEQYY.

This chain joins TRBV7-8 and TRBJ2-2; 14 bases align to TRBD2. The CDR3 loop spans 17 amino acids. Looked up from germline, CDR1 is SGHVS and CDR2 is FQNEAQ. With V trimmed by 5 bases and J by 0 bases, 2 bases remained unmatched. The CDR3: CASSPGLAGANTGELFF. The CDR3 nucleotides read TGTGCCAGCAGCCCGGGACTAGCGGGAGCGAACACCGGGGAGCTGTTTTTT.

V usage is TRBV12-3 or TRBV12-4 and J usage is TRBJ1-3; D gene unclear. V was cut by 5 bases and J by 0 bases, with 8 bases left in between. CDR3 length: 14 amino acids. CDR3 region: CASSPSGSGNTIYF. CDR3 nucleotides: TGTGCCAGCAGTCCGTCAGGCTCTGGAAACACCATATATTTT.

V is TRBV12-3 or TRBV12-4 and J is TRBJ2-7; D may match TRBD1 or TRBD2 (7 bases each). Trimming stripped 5 bases from V and 2 bases from J, with 16 bases between. The CDR3 spans 15 residues. The CDR3 nucleotides read TGTGCCAGCAGTGGAGGCGGGGGACAGACCTACGAGCAGTACTTC. Its protein product is CASSGGGGQTYEQYF.

This clonotype was counted a few times. The rearrangement links TRBV24-1 to TRBJ2-2, with a possible D match to TRBD2 (6 bases). The CDR3 has 12 residues. Germline CDR1 and CDR2: KGHDR and SFDVKD. V lost 9 bases and J 8 bases, leaving 12 bases between the germline ends. The CDR3 loop reads CATGTASGELFF. The CDR3 region has the DNA TGTGCCACCGGGACTGCATCGGGGGAGCTGTTTTTT.

This clonotype turned up a few times. This sequence joins TRBV18 and TRBJ1-2, with a possible D match to TRBD1 (5 bases). The CDR3 totals 14 residues. V shed 3 bases and J shed 8 bases, with 16 bases lying between them. The germline gives CDR1 KGHSH, CDR2 LQKENI. CDR3 bases: TGTGCCAGCTCACCGCCGGGACGCTCCGGGGGCTACACCTTC. Amino acids: CASSPPGRSGGYTF.

This clonotype was counted between two and nine times. V is TRBV7-6 and J is TRBJ2-7, with 8 bases aligning to TRBD1. Trimming took 4 bases from V and 1 from J; bases not matched to a gene: 6. Per the germline V gene, CDR1 is SGHVS and CDR2 is FNYEAQ. The CDR3 runs 15 residues. CDR3 region: CASSSQGAKSYEQYF. DNA for the CDR3: TGTGCCAGCAGCTCCCAGGGGGCGAAATCCTACGAGCAGTACTTC.

The genes are TRBV7-9 and TRBJ2-1, with 15 bases matching TRBD2. Looked up from germline, CDR1 is SEHNR and CDR2 is FQNEAQ (reference sequence). Germline trimming cut 4 bases from V and 6 bases from J; bases unmatched to any gene: 7. There are 17 residues in the CDR3. CDR3 region: CASSSRTSGGAGNEQFF. The CDR3 DNA reads as TGTGCCAGCAGCTCCAGGACTAGCGGGGGGGCAGGCAATGAGCAGTTCTTC.

The chain links TRBV7-8 to TRBJ2-2, with 9 nucleotides matching TRBD2. The CDR3 spans 16 residues. Germline loops: CDR1 SGHVS, CDR2 FQNEAQ. The junction had 12 bases not matched to a gene; V was cut back by 6 bases and J by 7 bases. CDR3 sequence reads: CASSSGTSLSVGELFF. DNA of the CDR3: TGTGCCAGCAGTTCCGGGACTAGCTTATCGGTCGGGGAGCTGTTTTTT.

The CDR3 sequence: CASSQERASGREKTQYF. CDR3 DNA sequence: TGTGCCAGCAGCCAAGAGCGTGCCAGCGGGAGGGAGAAGACCCAGTACTTC. This sequence joins TRBV4-2 and TRBJ2-5; 10 bases line up with TRBD2. After removal of 0 bases from V and 6 bases from J, the junction contained 10 bases not matched to a gene. The CDR3 runs 17 residues. Germline CDR1 and CDR2: LGHNA and YNFKEQ.

This clonotype was seen repeatedly, ten times or more. V and J are TRBV12-3 or TRBV12-4 and TRBJ1-5; 8 nucleotides align to TRBD1. J gave up 2 bases and V 3 bases, and 3 bases lay outside the gene matches. The CDR3 consists of 15 residues. The CDR3 DNA follows: TGTGCCAGCAGTTTGGAGGGACAGGGCAATCAGCCCCAGCATTTT. As protein: CASSLEGQGNQPQHF.

V usage is TRBV10-3 and J usage is TRBJ1-4; TRBD1 aligns across 9 bases. This CDR3 spans 15 amino acids. Germline CDR1 ENHRY, CDR2 SYGVKD. V shed 2 bases and J 7 bases; nucleotides not matched to a gene: 5. DNA of the CDR3: TGTGCCATCAGTGAGGAGGGACAGGGTAGTGAAAAACTGTTTTTT. Translating gives CAISEEGQGSEKLFF.

The V and J genes are TRBV28 and TRBJ1-6, with D possibly matching TRBD1 (5 bases). This CDR3 has 20 residues. Germline CDR1 and CDR2: MDHEN and SYDVKM. Trimming cost V 1 base and J 2 bases, with 21 bases left between them. The CDR3 reads CASSLSRLGGTSTYNSPLHF. CDR3 nucleotide sequence: TGTGCCAGCAGTTTATCCCGCCTCGGGGGAACAAGCACCTATAATTCACCCCTCCACTTT.

The chain has TRBV24-1 and TRBJ2-3, with a possible D match to TRBD1 (6 bases). The germline gives CDR1 KGHDR, CDR2 SFDVKD. The CDR3 has 16 residues. V was cut by 3 bases and J by 0 bases, with 12 bases left in between. The chain's CDR3 is CATSDPQGSSTDTQYF. The CDR3 DNA sequence: TGTGCCACCAGTGATCCGCAGGGGTCTAGCACAGATACGCAGTATTTT.

The sample holds a few counts of this clonotype. V gene TRBV5-4 combines with J gene TRBJ2-1; D is ambiguous. The V gene's germline CDR1 is SGHNT and CDR2 YYREEE (reference sequence). This CDR3 has 14 amino acids. The V end was cut by 0 bases, the J end by 2 bases, with 6 bases between. Written as DNA, the CDR3 is TGTGCCAGCAGCTTGGACGGGCCCTACAATGAGCAGTTCTTC. Translated: CASSLDGPYNEQFF.

The V call is TRBV20-1, the J call TRBJ1-1; 8 nucleotides line up with TRBD1. The CDR3 has 14 amino acids. The V gene's germline CDR1 is DFQATT and CDR2 SNEGSKA (reference sequence). Germline trimming cut 5 bases from V and 1 base from J; bases unmatched to any gene: 6. CDR3 sequence reads: CSAAPGGPNTEAFF. The CDR3 DNA is TGCAGTGCTGCACCAGGGGGCCCGAACACTGAAGCTTTCTTT.